What follows are 20 T cell receptor beta chains derived from one specimen sequenced in a study of T-cell memory formation after mild COVID-19. TCRdb passed the 5' RACE reads through MiXCR, listing each CDR3 protein once. This table holds roughly 310,000 distinct CDR3 sequences, approximately 15% found once. The sample comprised PBMCs or a T cell subset sorted from them (not recorded which). Receptors originate from a man aged 18 to 30 who had mild COVID-19 (a few samples of this study predate the infection). Cell type and time point are not known.

This clonotype turned up a few times. The chain has TRBV7-3 and TRBJ2-2; maybe TRBD1 (5 bases). Germline values: CDR1 SGHTA, CDR2 FQGTGA. V lost 3 bases and J lost 6, with 8 bases in between. This CDR3 spans 13 amino acids. Written as DNA, the CDR3 is TGTGCCAGCAGCTTCAGGGTTGCCGGGGAGCTGTTTTTT. Amino acid sequence: CASSFRVAGELFF. The full variable domain, with the rest looked up from reference TRBV7-3 and TRBJ2-2, is GAGVSQTPSNKVTEKGKYVELRCDPISGHTALYWYRQSLGQGPEFLIYFQGTGAADDSGLPNDRFFAVRPEGSVSTLKIQRTERGDSAVYLCASSFRVAGELFFGEGSRLTVL.

The rearrangement links TRBV10-3 to TRBJ1-2, with D hard to call. Trimming took 6 bases from V and 1 from J, leaving 15 bases between them. Per germline, CDR1 ENHRY and CDR2 SYGVKD. The CDR3 contains 15 residues. CDR3: CAIRGSSYLNYGYTF. CDR3 bases: TGTGCCATCAGGGGGTCAAGTTACCTTAACTATGGCTACACCTTC.

The chain couples TRBV28 to TRBJ2-3; perhaps TRBD2 as D (6 bases). Germline lookup yields CDR1 MDHEN and CDR2 SYDVKM. The CDR3 covers 14 residues. Trimming cost V 3 bases and J 6 bases, with 13 bases left between them. The CDR3 sequence is CASSFVAAADTQYF. In DNA, the CDR3 is TGTGCCAGCAGTTTCGTAGCGGCCGCGGATACGCAGTATTTT.

The DNA of the CDR3 is TGCAGTGCCACGTGGGGCCTTTCCTACGAGCAGTACTTC. Protein product: CSATWGLSYEQYF. The genes are TRBV20-1 and TRBJ2-7; D is perhaps TRBD1 (5 bases). The CDR3 spans 13 residues. V dropped 6 bases and J dropped 1 base, with 13 bases sitting between them. Per germline, CDR1 DFQATT and CDR2 SNEGSKA (reference sequence).

The V gene is TRBV12-3 or TRBV12-4, the J gene TRBJ2-5; 10 nucleotides match TRBD1. Losses at the gene ends were 6 bases for V and 4 bases for J; bases not matched to a gene: 14. CDR3 length: 17 amino acids. CDR3 amino acids: CASRRGFGQGGTETQYF. CDR3 in DNA: TGTGCCAGCAGGAGGGGCTTTGGACAGGGGGGAACAGAGACCCAGTACTTC.

This clonotype has just a few counts. The rearrangement links TRBV4-3 to TRBJ1-2; 9 positions agree with TRBD1. V dropped 0 bases and J dropped 5; count of bases not matched to a gene: 7. There are 16 residues in the CDR3. Germline loops: CDR1 LGHNA, CDR2 YSLEER. The CDR3 DNA reads as TGCGCCAGCAGCCAAGATCCGGGGACAGGGAGTTATGGCTACACCTTC. Translating gives CASSQDPGTGSYGYTF.

The chain recombines TRBV11-2 with TRBJ1-4, with D possibly TRBD1 on 5 matching bases. Trimming cost V 5 bases and J 8 bases, with 9 bases left between them. The length of the CDR3 is 12 residues. Germline V gene sequence: CDR1 SGHAT, CDR2 FQNNGV. CDR3 protein: CASSRGSEKLFF. The CDR3 nucleotides read TGTGCCAGCAGCCGGGGCTCCGAAAAACTGTTTTTT.

This clonotype was seen only a few times. The V call is TRBV30, the J call TRBJ2-3; D unresolved. V dropped 2 bases and J dropped 6 bases, with 6 bases sitting between them. This CDR3 has 11 residues. Germline CDR1 and CDR2: GTSNPN and SVGIG (reference sequence). In nucleotides, the CDR3 is TGTGCCTGGAGTCCTGATGATACGCAGTATTTT. Amino acid sequence: CAWSPDDTQYF.

The J gene is TRBJ2-3, the V gene TRBV5-1; D is possibly TRBD1 (5 bases). CDR3 length: 16 residues. Germline CDR1 is SGHRS and CDR2 is YFSETQ. Trimming pared 2 bases from V and 6 bases from J, leaving 19 bases between. The DNA of the CDR3 is TGCGCCAGCAGCTTTGGCCTCGGACACGATATGGATACGCAGTATTTT. Amino acids: CASSFGLGHDMDTQYF.

The chain couples TRBV7-3 to TRBJ2-5; tentative D call: TRBD1 (6 bases). This CDR3 comprises 14 residues. Germline loops: CDR1 SGHTA, CDR2 FQGTGA. With 5 bases removed from V and 6 bases from J, the gap between germline ends came to 16 bases. CDR3 residues: CASSLQGNGQTQYF. The CDR3 DNA reads TGTGCCAGCAGCCTTCAGGGGAATGGGCAGACCCAGTACTTC.

The V call is TRBV14, the J call TRBJ1-1; TRBD1 matches at 7 bases. Trimming removed 0 bases from V and 8 bases from J; junction bases left unmatched: 3. CDR3 length: 13 residues. In germline, CDR1 is SGHDN, CDR2 FVKESK. The CDR3 here is CASSQERQGEAFF. The DNA for the CDR3 is TGTGCCAGCAGCCAAGAAAGACAGGGAGAAGCTTTCTTT.

This chain uses TRBV29-1 with TRBJ1-1, with D perhaps matching TRBD1 (6 bases). This CDR3 has 13 residues. CDR1 is SQVTM and CDR2 is ANQGSEA in the germline V gene. V was pared by 3 bases and J by 6 bases, with 14 bases between. The CDR3 DNA sequence: TGCAGCGTTGATCGAGGGGGATTAGCTGAAGCTTTCTTT. Protein: CSVDRGGLAEAFF.

The table lists this clonotype with a few counts. This chain uses TRBV12-3 or TRBV12-4 with TRBJ2-3, with 7 bases that match TRBD2. V lost 1 base to trimming and J lost 1 base; unmatched junction nucleotides: 11. This CDR3 is built from 18 residues. The CDR3 coding sequence is TGTGCCAGCAGTTTAGACCTTTTGACTAGCCGGGGCACAGATACGCAGTATTTT. It yields the protein CASSLDLLTSRGTDTQYF.

This clonotype has just a few counts. J is TRBJ2-5 and V is TRBV28; unclear D gene. This CDR3 contains 14 residues. CDR1 is MDHEN and CDR2 is SYDVKM in the germline V gene. V gave up 1 base and J gave up 5 bases, with 11 bases separating them. CDR3 bases: TGTGCCAGCAGTTTATTGAGGCAGAGCGAGACCCAGTACTTC. Translating gives CASSLLRQSETQYF.

V usage is TRBV19 and J usage is TRBJ2-7, with a possible D match to TRBD2 (5 bases). The germline V gene has CDR1 LNHDA and CDR2 SQIVND (reference sequence). The CDR3 runs 14 residues. Trimming removed 4 bases at V and 2 bases at J, with 12 bases between. The CDR3 protein is CASSTRRGAYEQYF. DNA for the CDR3: TGTGCCAGTAGTACCCGTCGGGGAGCCTACGAGCAGTACTTC.

The chain links TRBV5-1 to TRBJ1-1; D is unresolved. V lost 0 bases and J lost 4, with 10 bases in between. The germline V gene has CDR1 SGHRS and CDR2 YFSETQ. CDR3 length equals 14 residues. CDR3 protein: CASSLAGLGTEAFF. The CDR3 coding sequence is TGCGCCAGCAGCTTGGCTGGGTTGGGCACTGAAGCTTTCTTT.

This clonotype was detected only a few times. The rearrangement links TRBV7-9 to TRBJ2-7; TRBD1 matches 9 bases. Germline V gene sequence: CDR1 SEHNR, CDR2 FQNEAQ (reference sequence). The CDR3 consists of 11 residues. Losses at the gene ends were 4 bases for V and 11 bases for J; bases not matched to a gene: 3. CDR3 sequence reads: CASSSGQGKYV. The CDR3 DNA sequence: TGTGCCAGCAGCTCAGGACAGGGGAAGTACGTC.

In its sample, this clonotype was seen a few times. The chain uses TRBV5-1 and TRBJ2-3; TRBD2 agrees at 14 bases. This CDR3 comprises 15 residues. Germline V gene data show CDR1 as SGHRS and CDR2 as YFSETQ. With V trimmed by 7 bases and J by 7 bases, 8 bases remained unmatched. CDR3: CASGEGTSGGYTQYF. The CDR3 bases are TGCGCCAGCGGAGAAGGGACTAGCGGGGGTTATACGCAGTATTTT. The full variable domain, completed using reference TRBV5-1 and TRBJ2-3, is KAGVTQTPRYLIKTRGQQVTLSCSPISGHRSVSWYQQTPGQGLQFLFEYFSETQRNKGNFPGRFSGRQFSNSRSEMNVSTLELGDSALYLCASGEGTSGGYTQYFGPGTRLTVL.

The chain employs TRBV5-1 and TRBJ2-1; either TRBD1 or TRBD2 may supply D (5 bases each). The V and J ends lost 5 bases and 8 bases respectively, with 17 bases between them. The CDR3 extends over 14 amino acids. Germline CDR1 SGHRS, CDR2 YFSETQ. The CDR3 here is CASRPGPQGDEQFF. CDR3 DNA sequence: TGCGCCAGCAGACCGGGACCCCAAGGAGATGAGCAGTTCTTC.

The chain has TRBV5-1 and TRBJ2-3, with 8 bases aligning to TRBD1. Germline trimming cut 6 bases from V and 2 bases from J; bases unmatched to any gene: 8. The CDR3 covers 15 residues. In germline, CDR1 is SGHRS, CDR2 YFSETQ. CDR3 region: CASTRGQGDTDTQYF. DNA of the CDR3: TGCGCCAGCACCCGCGGACAGGGAGACACAGATACGCAGTATTTT.